This TCR beta chain was identified in a study of blood T cell repertoires in COVID-19. CDR3 size: 14 residues. Germline loops: CDR1 KGHSH, CDR2 LQKENI. V lost 3 bases and J 2 bases, leaving 11 bases between the germline ends. Repertoires were generated with immunoSEQ multiplex PCR, while TCRdb's copy carries only in-frame clones and drops some. Among 250,000 to 350,000 clones listed, around nine tenths were seen once. In this sample, this clone turned up once. The sample consisted of peripheral blood. The clonotype comes from a woman between 40 and 50 years old who had recovered from COVID-19. V gene TRBV18 combines with J gene TRBJ2-7; D ambiguous. The DNA of the CDR3 is TGTGCCAGCTCACCTTACACGCTGACCTACGAGCAGTACTTC. As protein: CASSPYTLTYEQYF.